This is a list of T cell receptor beta chains from one sample in a study of tumor-infiltrating lymphocytes in oesophageal squamous cell carcinoma. A single record per CDR3 protein comes from TCRdb applying MiXCR to the PCR reads. The top ten clones hold roughly a fifth of a sample with under 20,000 distinct CDR3 sequences, roughly two fifths of them seen once. Sequenced sample: esophageal tumor tissue. These receptors originate from a male donor with esophageal squamous cell carcinoma. CDR3s include the opening cysteine and the closing phenylalanine or tryptophan. The order of the fields is D gene, J gene, CDR3 length, clone size, V gene, CDR3 protein, CDR3 DNA. The D gene is left open where the match is weak. The listing skips clone size in some rows; elsewhere it reads once, few, many or a size class.

NA | TRBJ2-7 | 13 | many | TRBV5-1 | CASSPGLHGEQYF | TGCGCCAGCAGCCCGGGACTTCACGGGGAGCAGTACTTC
NA | TRBJ2-7 | 11 | NA | TRBV6-5 | CASGFSYEQYF | TGTGCCAGCGGGTTCTCCTACGAGCAGTACTTC
TRBD2 | TRBJ2-1 | 16 | NA | TRBV11-2 | CASSLEGGTVSYKQFF | TGTGCCAGCAGCTTAGAGGGGGGGACGGTTTCCTACAAGCAGTTCTTC
TRBD1 | TRBJ2-5 | 15 | NA | TRBV7-6 | CASSLVGQVQETQYF | TGTGCCAGCAGCTTAGTAGGACAGGTACAAGAGACCCAGTACTTC
NA | TRBJ2-5 | 14 | many | TRBV7-9 | CASSLIDTRSPLHF | TGTGCCAGCAGCTTAATTGACACCCGGTCACCCCTCCACTTC
NA | TRBJ2-3 | 15 | few | TRBV7-2 | CASSFTQASRDTQYF | TGTGCCAGCAGCTTCACACAGGCTTCAAGGGATACGCAGTATTTT
TRBD2 | TRBJ2-1 | 13 | medium-sized | TRBV7-9 | CASSLEAGTSEFF | TGTGCCAGCAGCTTAGAGGCCGGGACTAGCGAGTTCTTC
NA | TRBJ2-5 | 15 | many | TRBV4-1 | CASSSSGMTLETQYF | TGCGCCAGCAGCTCATCCGGGATGACACTAGAGACCCAGTACTTC
NA | TRBJ2-7 | 14 | large | TRBV10-2 | CASSEPGPHYEQYF | TGCGCCAGCAGTGAGCCGGGACCGCACTACGAGCAGTACTTC
NA | TRBJ2-5 | 15 | medium-sized | TRBV7-3 | CASSLGGGSQETQYF | TGTGCCAGCAGCTTAGGTGGTGGCTCTCAAGAGACCCAGTACTTC
TRBD2 | TRBJ2-7 | 16 | once | TRBV6-2/TRBV6-3 | CASSYHPSGNVYEQYF | TGTGCCAGCAGTTACCATCCTAGCGGGAATGTCTACGAGCAGTACTTC
NA | TRBJ2-1 | 14 | many | TRBV28 | CASSPETGSNEQFF | TGTGCCAGCAGCCCTGAGACAGGTTCGAATGAGCAGTTCTTC
TRBD1 | TRBJ1-2 | 17 | NA | TRBV7-2 | CASSSQTGTVRDYGYTF | TGTGCCAGCAGCTCGCAAACCGGGACAGTTAGGGACTATGGCTACACCTTC
NA | TRBJ1-2 | 15 | NA | TRBV18 | CASSPTREYGYGYTF | TGTGCCAGCTCACCAACACGGGAATATGGGTATGGCTACACCTTC
NA | TRBJ2-3 | 13 | once | TRBV7-4 | CASSFGSSDTQYF | TGTGCCAGCAGCTTCGGCAGCTCAGATACGCAGTATTTT
NA | TRBJ2-1 | 15 | NA | TRBV28 | CASSKGGSTYNEQFF | TGTGCCAGCAGCAAAGGGGGTTCGACCTACAATGAGCAGTTCTTC
NA | TRBJ2-5 | 13 | medium-sized | TRBV10-3 | CAISDRGAETQYF | TGTGCCATCAGTGATCGGGGGGCTGAGACCCAGTACTTC
NA | TRBJ2-1 | 14 | NA | TRBV7-3 | CASRFRGDHNEQFF | TGTGCCAGCAGATTTAGGGGGGATCACAATGAGCAGTTCTTC
TRBD2 | TRBJ2-3 | 17 | once | TRBV30 | CAWGPPQLAGGTDTQYF | TGTGCCTGGGGTCCCCCACAACTAGCGGGGGGCACAGATACGCAGTATTTT
NA | TRBJ2-7 | 15 | few | TRBV7-2 | CASSLTPGSSYEQYF | TGTGCCAGCAGCTTAACTCCGGGATCCTCCTACGAGCAGTACTTC
TRBD1 | TRBJ2-7 | 14 | NA | TRBV6-1 | CASNTGTGSYEQYF | TGTGCCAGCAATACCGGGACAGGGTCCTACGAGCAGTACTTC
NA | TRBJ2-7 | 12 | NA | TRBV5-1 | CASSLAGNEQYF | TGCGCCAGCAGCTTGGCCGGCAATGAGCAGTACTTC
NA | TRBJ2-1 | 12 | few | TRBV6-1 | CASSSPLEEQFF | TGTGCCAGCAGTTCCCCCTTGGAAGAGCAGTTCTTC
NA | TRBJ1-2 | 14 | large | TRBV7-2 | CASSLVRANYGYTF | TGTGCCAGCAGCTTAGTCCGCGCTAACTATGGCTACACCTTC
NA | TRBJ1-2 | 15 | few | TRBV2 | CASTSDGPGYDGYTF | TGTGCCAGCACCTCGGACGGGCCGGGGTATGATGGCTACACCTTC
NA | TRBJ2-1 | 14 | many | TRBV18 | CASSIPGSYNEQFF | TGTGCCAGCTCAATCCCGGGCTCCTACAATGAGCAGTTCTTC
NA | TRBJ2-1 | 13 | many | TRBV13 | CASSLDRFNEQFF | TGTGCCAGCAGCTTAGATCGCTTCAATGAGCAGTTCTTC
NA | TRBJ2-5 | 15 | NA | TRBV12-3/TRBV12-4 | CASSLVGLGLETQYF | TGTGCCAGCAGTTTAGTGGGGTTGGGTTTAGAGACCCAGTACTTC
TRBD2 | TRBJ2-3 | 14 | once | TRBV10-2 | CASGSGGGTHTQYF | TGCGCCAGCGGCAGCGGGGGGGGGACACATACGCAGTATTTT
NA | TRBJ1-2 | 14 | NA | TRBV28 | CASSLGPGWGGYTF | TGTGCCAGCAGTTTAGGCCCAGGGTGGGGAGGCTACACCTTC
NA | TRBJ1-1 | 15 | many | TRBV2 | CASRGGANMNTEAFF | TGTGCCAGCAGGGGGGGGGCGAACATGAACACTGAAGCTTTCTTT
NA | TRBJ2-1 | 14 | NA | TRBV7-3 | CASSVGPHDNEQFF | TGTGCCAGCAGCGTGGGTCCCCATGACAATGAGCAGTTCTTC
TRBD1 | TRBJ2-1 | 15 | NA | TRBV10-2 | CASIGDRGLRDEQFF | TGCGCCAGCATAGGAGACAGGGGGCTTAGGGATGAGCAGTTCTTC
TRBD2 | TRBJ2-5 | 13 | NA | TRBV2 | CASGAGGQETQYF | TGTGCCAGCGGTGCGGGAGGCCAAGAGACCCAGTACTTC
NA | TRBJ2-1 | 18 | many | TRBV12-5 | CASGLNLSGIRSYNEQFF | TGTGCTAGTGGTTTGAATTTGAGCGGAATCCGCTCCTACAATGAGCAGTTCTTC
TRBD1 | TRBJ2-7 | 14 | NA | TRBV19 | CASSIEDRGGEQYF | TGTGCCAGTAGTATAGAGGACAGGGGAGGCGAGCAGTACTTC
NA | TRBJ1-4 | 13 | NA | TRBV7-2 | CASSDYLNEKLFF | TGTGCCAGCAGCGACTACCTTAATGAAAAACTGTTTTTT
NA | TRBJ1-1 | 17 | NA | TRBV7-2 | CASSLARRETVNTEAFF | TGTGCCAGCAGCTTAGCGCGAAGGGAAACAGTGAACACTGAAGCTTTCTTT
NA | TRBJ2-7 | 14 | NA | TRBV7-6 | CASSATVMGYEQYF | TGTGCCAGCAGCGCGACTGTTATGGGCTACGAGCAGTACTTC
TRBD2 | TRBJ2-1 | 15 | many | TRBV12-3/TRBV12-4 | CASTRWREGVNEQFF | TGTGCCAGCACCCGATGGCGGGAGGGGGTCAATGAGCAGTTCTTC
NA | TRBJ2-4 | 14 | NA | TRBV7-8 | CANIERTFYNEQYF | TGTGCCAACATCGAGCGGACCTTCTACAATGAGCAGTACTTC
TRBD1 | TRBJ1-4 | 15 | NA | TRBV5-4 | CASSGDRRVNEKLFF | TGTGCCAGCAGCGGGGACAGGCGAGTTAATGAAAAACTGTTTTTT
TRBD1 | TRBJ2-7 | 13 | few | TRBV20-1 | CSARDGDSYEQYF | TGCAGTGCTAGAGATGGGGACAGCTACGAGCAGTACTTC
NA | TRBJ2-1 | 15 | NA | TRBV9 | CASSVSGEGYNEQFF | TGTGCCAGCAGCGTCTCAGGGGAGGGCTACAATGAGCAGTTCTTC
TRBD2 | TRBJ2-1 | 15 | NA | TRBV12-3/TRBV12-4 | CASSQGLAGVDEQFF | TGTGCCAGCAGTCAAGGACTAGCGGGGGTAGATGAGCAGTTCTTC